This T cell receptor (beta chain) was captured by sequencing in a study of T cell repertoires in cytomegalovirus infection. On the study more broadly: Public TCR beta signatures marked donors with CMV infection and the matching HLA.

TCRdb redid the calling of the reads with MiXCR, one entry per CDR3 protein. The data contain 150,000 to 200,000 distinct CDR3 sequences, under 20% of them singletons. Note on this clonotype: Its antigen is undetermined.

Study-level findings and limits: Adding up the frequency of public TCR beta families identified people who carried CMV plus the relevant HLA. In two of eight donors, the top clonotype was HLA-C-restricted CMV-specific.

Specimen: CD8+ T cells from PBMCs. The TCR originated in a human donor in good health (CMV status not recorded). Some clones in this sample may be carry-over from other donors' samples.

DNA for the CDR3: TGTGCCAGCAGTCCGTCGGGGGGTGTGGGCTACACCTTC. It codes for CASSPSGGVGYTF. V is TRBV12-3 or TRBV12-4 and J is TRBJ1-2, with a weak D call TRBD1 (5 bases). The V end lost 5 bases, the J end lost 8 bases, and 15 bases lay between the germline ends. The CDR3 loop spans 13 amino acids.